Described below is a single TCR beta chain sequence and its context. This study enrolled people aged 18 to 89 from about two dozen US geographic areas. Participant-reported clinical history was the basis for cohort assignment. Original handling: Amplified reference gene primers provided the basis for estimating nucleated cell counts. TCRdb's table, derived via immunoSEQ multiplex PCR, lists solely in-frame clones and lacks some. The V and J calls and the clone size are those of that table, but D and trimming were determined from the DNA. Counted here are more than 350,000 clones, 85% to 90% occurring once; the ten biggest clones make up approximately 9.3%. The germline gives CDR1 LNHNV, CDR2 YYDKDF (reference sequence). V was cut by 5 bases and J by 4 bases, with 8 bases left in between. This CDR3 is 12 amino acids long. This sample is drawn from a study of blood T cell repertoires in COVID-19. For the study at large: Sources were T cells, B-cell-depleted T cells, or PBMCs; the material itself was cDNA or gDNA.

The origin of this receptor is a woman aged 45-59 years who had recovered from COVID-19. V usage is TRBV15 and J usage is TRBJ1-2; D call uncertain. The sequencing sample was made of PBMCs or T cells enriched from blood (not recorded which). The CDR3 nucleotides read TGTGCCACCAGCTCGGGAGCCTATGGCTACACCTTC. Translation: CATSSGAYGYTF.